Presented here are 16 T cell receptor beta chains from one specimen sequenced in a study of cytomegalovirus exposure and HLA in healthy donors. The data were produced by immunoSEQ multiplex PCR, yet TCRdb's version contains in-frame clones alone and is incomplete. Among roughly 220,000 clones listed, 75% to 95% were seen once. Source material: PBMCs. The receptor set was obtained from a woman aged 18-29 years in good health and CMV-seronegative.

CDR3: CASSSTSGGNRETQYF. The DNA for the CDR3 is TGTGCCAGCAGTTCTACTAGCGGGGGGAACCGGGAGACCCAGTACTTC. The chain recombines TRBV28 with TRBJ2-5; 12 bases align to TRBD2. CDR1 and CDR2 from the germline V gene are MDHEN and SYDVKM. The CDR3 spans 16 residues. Losses at the gene ends were 4 bases for V and 5 bases for J; bases not matched to a gene: 8.

This rearrangement joins TRBV11-2 to TRBJ2-1, with D perhaps matching TRBD2 (6 bases). Germline values: CDR1 SGHAT, CDR2 FQNNGV. The CDR3 contains 13 residues. V dropped 3 bases and J dropped 4 bases, with 7 bases sitting between them. The CDR3 protein is CASSLGGYNEQFF. CDR3 nucleotide sequence: TGTGCCAGCAGCTTGGGGGGTTACAATGAGCAGTTCTTC.

V is TRBV10-3 and J is TRBJ1-3; 7 bases are a match to TRBD1. J gave up 2 bases and V 10 bases, and 5 bases lay outside the gene matches. Per the germline V gene, CDR1 is ENHRY and CDR2 is SYGVKD. The CDR3 runs to 13 residues. As DNA, the CDR3 is TGTGCCACCTTAGACAGGGCTGGAAACACCATATATTTT. Translated, it gives CATLDRAGNTIYF.

This clone was counted a single time. The V call is TRBV27, the J call TRBJ1-4, with D unresolved. Germline CDR1 MNHEY, CDR2 SMNVEV (reference sequence). CDR3 length: 14 amino acids. The V end was cut by 4 bases, the J end by 5 bases, with 11 bases between. In nucleotides, the CDR3 is TGTGCCAGCAGTTCTAAAACGCCGAATGAAAAACTGTTTTTT. It specifies CASSSKTPNEKLFF.

The sample holds a few counts of this clone. This sequence joins TRBV19 and TRBJ1-2; no reliable D call. Per the germline V gene, CDR1 is LNHDA and CDR2 is SQIVND (reference sequence). The CDR3 runs to 13 residues. The V end lost 1 base, the J end lost 2 bases, and 5 bases lay between the germline ends. For the CDR3, the DNA is TGTGCCAGTAGTATAGGCAGGAACTATGGCTACACCTTC. It encodes CASSIGRNYGYTF.

The chain recombines TRBV6-5 with TRBJ1-1; perhaps TRBD1 as D (5 bases). V shed 6 bases and J shed 0 bases, with 14 bases lying between them. Germline CDR1 is MNHEY and CDR2 is SVGAGI. The CDR3 runs 15 residues. The CDR3 protein is CASSTGEGMNTEAFF. The CDR3 DNA sequence: TGTGCCAGCAGCACGGGGGAGGGTATGAACACTGAAGCTTTCTTT.

The CDR3 region is CASSATGNEQYF. CDR3 nucleotide sequence: TGTGCCAGCAGCGCGACAGGGAACGAGCAGTACTTC. The chain is built from TRBV7-3 and TRBJ2-7; TRBD1 aligns across 7 bases. Per the germline V gene, CDR1 is SGHTA and CDR2 is FQGTGA. There are 12 residues in the CDR3. Trimming cost V 5 bases and J 5 bases; bases outside gene matches: 3.

Many counts were recorded for this clone. This chain uses TRBV25-1 with TRBJ2-7; maybe TRBD1 (5 bases). The CDR3 has 12 residues. Trimming cost V 8 bases and J 6 bases, with 14 bases left between them. Germline V gives CDR1 MGHDK, CDR2 SYGVNS. Written as DNA, the CDR3 is TGTGCCAGCCGCAGGGTAGTGGGCGAGCAGTACTTC. Its protein product is CASRRVVGEQYF.

The V gene is TRBV11-2, the J gene TRBJ1-2; tentatively, D is TRBD1 (6 bases). V lost 5 bases, J lost 4 bases, and 17 bases lay in between. Germline-derived CDR1 and CDR2 are SGHAT and FQNNGV. The CDR3 sequence is 15 residues long. The chain's CDR3 is CASSVDSQYLYGYTF. In DNA, the CDR3 is TGTGCCAGCAGCGTGGACAGCCAATACCTCTATGGCTACACCTTC.

The chain joins TRBV28 to TRBJ1-2; 7 bases are shared with TRBD1. V shed 4 bases, J shed 4 bases, and the junction held 3 bases outside the gene matches. The CDR3 totals 13 residues. Germline values: CDR1 MDHEN, CDR2 SYDVKM. Here the CDR3 DNA reads TGTGCCAGCAGTTCAGGACAGGTCTATGGCTACACCTTC. The encoded protein is CASSSGQVYGYTF.

The V call is TRBV7-2, the J call TRBJ1-5; D might be TRBD1 (6 bases). The CDR3 has 13 amino acids. Trimming left V 6 bases short and J 5 bases short, with 11 bases between. Germline CDR1 reads SGHTA; CDR2 reads FQGNSA. The CDR3 loop is CASSGTYDQPQHF. The DNA of the CDR3 is TGTGCCAGCAGTGGGACATACGATCAGCCCCAGCATTTT.

The chain couples TRBV27 to TRBJ1-4; weak D call: TRBD1 (5 bases). The CDR3 loop spans 13 amino acids. The V gene's germline CDR1 is MNHEY and CDR2 SMNVEV (reference sequence). V dropped 4 bases and J dropped 9 bases, with 12 bases sitting between them. CDR3 sequence: CASSSGGRKKLFF. CDR3 coding DNA: TGTGCCAGCAGTTCGGGGGGTCGGAAAAAACTGTTTTTT.

This clone came up once. The chain recombines TRBV5-6 with TRBJ2-1; TRBD2 agrees at 9 bases. Germline V CDR1 and CDR2: SGHDT, YYEEEE. The CDR3 is 16 residues long. V gave up 4 bases and J gave up 9 bases; unmatched junction bases: 14. The CDR3 DNA sequence: TGTGCCAGCAGCCTCAGGCCGGGACTAGCACGCGGTGAGCAGTTCTTC. It yields the protein CASSLRPGLARGEQFF.

This clone was observed a single time. This chain links TRBV5-1 with TRBJ2-7; D perhaps matches TRBD1 (5 bases). CDR1 and CDR2 (germline): SGHRS, YFSETQ. This CDR3 spans 14 amino acids. V was cut by 2 bases and J by 1 base, with 10 bases left in between. The CDR3, as DNA: TGCGCCAGCAGCTTACTGGGGCAGTCCTACGAGCAGTACTTC. As protein: CASSLLGQSYEQYF.

This clone appeared once. The V gene is TRBV18, the J gene TRBJ1-5; D gene uncertain. The CDR3 is 15 residues long. V was pared by 1 base and J by 2 bases, with 9 bases between. Germline lookup yields CDR1 KGHSH and CDR2 LQKENI. CDR3 coding DNA: TGTGCCAGCTCACCACGGGCAGGCGGCAATCAGCCCCAGCATTTT. It codes for CASSPRAGGNQPQHF.

This clone was seen once. The V and J genes are TRBV5-4 and TRBJ2-7; 8 bases fit TRBD2. The V and J ends lost 0 bases and 4 bases, in that order; junction bases with no gene match: 6. The CDR3 is 15 amino acids. Germline CDR1 is SGHNT and CDR2 is YYREEE (reference sequence). The CDR3 reads CASSLESGSRYEQYF. The CDR3 nucleotides are TGTGCCAGCAGCTTGGAAAGCGGGAGTAGGTACGAGCAGTACTTC.